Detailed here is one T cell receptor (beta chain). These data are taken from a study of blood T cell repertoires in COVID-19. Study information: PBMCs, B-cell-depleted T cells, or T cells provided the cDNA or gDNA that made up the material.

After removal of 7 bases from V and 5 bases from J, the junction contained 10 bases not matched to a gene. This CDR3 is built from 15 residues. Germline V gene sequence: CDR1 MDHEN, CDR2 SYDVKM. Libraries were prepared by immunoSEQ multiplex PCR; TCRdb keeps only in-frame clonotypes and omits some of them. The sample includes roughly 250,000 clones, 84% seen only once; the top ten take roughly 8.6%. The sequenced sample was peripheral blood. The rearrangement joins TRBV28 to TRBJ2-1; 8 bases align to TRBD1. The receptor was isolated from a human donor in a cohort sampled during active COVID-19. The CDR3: CASTQGQVPNNEQFF. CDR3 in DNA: TGTGCCAGCACTCAGGGACAGGTACCCAACAATGAGCAGTTCTTC.